This is a list of T cell receptor beta chains from one sample in a study of OX40 agonist ivuxolimab in advanced cancers. Repertoires were generated with immunoSEQ multiplex PCR, while TCRdb's copy carries only in-frame clones and drops some. The sample contains roughly 100,000 clones, nearly 90% of which appear only once. The input for sequencing was CD4+ or CD8+ T cells sorted from blood, taken in a trial of the OX40 agonist ivuxolimab. The receptors were sampled from an adult with an advanced solid tumor such as melanoma, head and neck, liver or kidney cancer. CDR3s include the opening cysteine and the closing phenylalanine or tryptophan. Rows may omit the clone size; those that give it use once, few, many or a size class.

len: 15
abundance: .
v_gene: TRBV27
CDR3aa: CASKLAGAHTDTQYF

len: 15
abundance: .
v_gene: TRBV7-2
CDR3aa: CASSLDRGGYQPQHF

len: 13
abundance: .
v_gene: TRBV2
CDR3aa: CASSEVRGNEQYF

len: 17
abundance: .
v_gene: TRBV12-5
CDR3aa: CASGLDTGRAGANVLTF

len: 16
abundance: .
v_gene: TRBV6-5
CDR3aa: CASSLRGLAGDNEQFF

len: 13
abundance: .
v_gene: TRBV29-1
CDR3aa: CSVVVGINQPQHF

len: 15
abundance: .
v_gene: TRBV9
CDR3aa: CASSPRENLSYEQYF

len: 16
abundance: .
v_gene: TRBV15
CDR3aa: CATSTIGGLVAGGQYF

len: 15
abundance: .
v_gene: TRBV27
CDR3aa: CASSLRGQSSYEQYF

len: 12
abundance: .
v_gene: TRBV6-6
CDR3aa: CASSPGGNTQYF

len: 17
abundance: once
v_gene: TRBV4-1
CDR3aa: CASSQDRGQGSYNEQFF

len: 18
abundance: .
v_gene: TRBV5-1
CDR3aa: CASSLVLGGSSGANVLTF

len: 15
abundance: .
v_gene: TRBV13
CDR3aa: CASSLGVAAQAAQYF

len: 11
abundance: .
v_gene: TRBV30
CDR3aa: CAWNVVETQYF

len: 14
abundance: .
v_gene: TRBV27
CDR3aa: CASSFFGLVPEAFF

len: 15
abundance: .
v_gene: TRBV27
CDR3aa: CASSLIPGGTDTQYF

len: 14
abundance: .
v_gene: TRBV5-1
CDR3aa: CASMMGGPRNEQFF

len: 15
abundance: once
v_gene: TRBV6-1
CDR3aa: CASVSRDRGVYEQYF

len: 15
abundance: .
v_gene: TRBV5-1
CDR3aa: CASSPGPMYQETQYF

len: 17
abundance: .
v_gene: TRBV11-3
CDR3aa: CASSLGGKDARKNTIYF

len: 14
abundance: .
v_gene: TRBV19
CDR3aa: CASSIGRRREPQHF

len: 12
abundance: .
v_gene: TRBV6-1
CDR3aa: CAIVRSSYEQYF

len: 17
abundance: .
v_gene: TRBV2
CDR3aa: CASSYGQVQGFNTEAFF

len: 13
abundance: .
v_gene: TRBV9
CDR3aa: CASSAPPYNEQFF

len: 11
abundance: few
v_gene: TRBV28
CDR3aa: CASSSTHRAFF

len: 13
abundance: .
v_gene: TRBV2
CDR3aa: CASSDTFPYEQYF

len: 14
abundance: .
v_gene: TRBV18
CDR3aa: CASSPDGRTYEQYF

len: 13
abundance: .
v_gene: TRBV19
CDR3aa: CASSIRMYGELFF

len: 13
abundance: .
v_gene: TRBV28
CDR3aa: CASNRRGRSPLHF

len: 14
abundance: .
v_gene: TRBV5-1
CDR3aa: CASSPRGGASEQFF

len: 14
abundance: .
v_gene: TRBV5-1
CDR3aa: CASSRVGNTGELFF

len: 15
abundance: .
v_gene: TRBV2
CDR3aa: CASSEVLGRNEKLFF

len: 13
abundance: .
v_gene: TRBV30
CDR3aa: CAWSPGDNEKLFF

len: 15
abundance: .
v_gene: TRBV28
CDR3aa: CASSPGVFSSYEQYF

len: 16
abundance: .
v_gene: TRBV28
CDR3aa: CASSLWLAGRQETQYF

len: 14
abundance: once
v_gene: TRBV11-2
CDR3aa: CASSSLAGENEQYF

len: 15
abundance: .
v_gene: TRBV19
CDR3aa: CASSIVRTGPYEQYF

len: 16
abundance: .
v_gene: TRBV19
CDR3aa: CASSLRGDRGRGGYTF

len: 15
abundance: .
v_gene: TRBV5-1
CDR3aa: CASGPSVGNTGELFF

len: 13
abundance: .
v_gene: TRBV30
CDR3aa: CAWTQGGVNEQFF

len: 14
abundance: .
v_gene: TRBV28
CDR3aa: CAIDGASRYNEQFF

len: 17
abundance: .
v_gene: TRBV14
CDR3aa: CASSQAVGGFYSYEQYF

len: 15
abundance: .
v_gene: TRBV6-6
CDR3aa: CASSYSPIDPYEQYF

len: 16
abundance: .
v_gene: TRBV7-9
CDR3aa: CASSPHSGTGSYEQYF

len: 16
abundance: few
v_gene: TRBV15
CDR3aa: CATSRDLIGGGDTQYF

len: 18
abundance: .
v_gene: TRBV19
CDR3aa: CASSPRPGQGAYYSPLHF

len: 14
abundance: once
v_gene: TRBV5-1
CDR3aa: CASSFRASTDTQYF

len: 15
abundance: .
v_gene: TRBV5-4
CDR3aa: CASSLADRRNTEAFF

len: 13
abundance: .
v_gene: TRBV6-1
CDR3aa: CASSEAHLSPLHF

len: 15
abundance: .
v_gene: TRBV30
CDR3aa: CAWRHRTGLFYEQYF

len: 16
abundance: .
v_gene: TRBV4-1
CDR3aa: CASSQESWGEGNTIYF

len: 15
abundance: .
v_gene: TRBV19
CDR3aa: CASSIDSGRYNEQFF

len: 15
abundance: .
v_gene: TRBV10-3
CDR3aa: CAISGSSPIYNEQFF

len: 17
abundance: once
v_gene: TRBV27
CDR3aa: CASSFQGRGDGTGELFF

len: 17
abundance: .
v_gene: TRBV5-1
CDR3aa: CASSSVRIAVIQETQYF

len: 14
abundance: .
v_gene: TRBV10-2
CDR3aa: CASSESTGVDTQYF

len: 14
abundance: .
v_gene: TRBV15
CDR3aa: CATSFTGFMKTQYF

len: 15
abundance: .
v_gene: TRBV5-1
CDR3aa: CASSPDGFLDQPQHF

len: 15
abundance: .
v_gene: TRBV6-1
CDR3aa: CASSEGSGSNTEAFF